These T cell receptor beta chains were read from a single sample in a study of blood T cell repertoires in COVID-19. Sequenced by immunoSEQ multiplex PCR; TCRdb stores in-frame clones only, minus some. The data hold about 360,000 clones, with about 88% observed a single time. Source material: peripheral blood. The receptor set was obtained from a woman aged 60-75 years with COVID-19, enrolled during active disease. The CDR3 runs from the conserved cysteine through the conserved F or W. Fields, in order: D gene, CDR3 length, J gene, V gene, clone size, CDR3 DNA, CDR3 protein. A D gene is named only where the DNA matches it firmly. Clone size is shown for a subset of rows, as once, few, many or a class of expanded clone.

D: -
length: 15
J: TRBJ2-7
V: TRBV18
size: -
DNA: TGTGCCAGCTCACCACCAAACAGGGGGGGGGACGAGCAGTACTTC
CDR3: CASSPPNRGGDEQYF

D: -
length: 16
J: TRBJ2-5
V: TRBV19
size: once
DNA: TGTGCCAGTAGTACCGCAGTTGATTGGAGAGGGGAGACCCAGTACTTC
CDR3: CASSTAVDWRGETQYF

D: -
length: 16
J: TRBJ2-2
V: TRBV11-2
size: -
DNA: TGTGCCAGCAGCTTACGGAGGGATCTGAGGGCCGGGGAGCTGTTTTTT
CDR3: CASSLRRDLRAGELFF

D: -
length: 14
J: TRBJ1-5
V: TRBV5-4
size: -
DNA: TGTGCCAGCAGCTTAGGCGGACTAGGTCAGCCCCAGCATTTT
CDR3: CASSLGGLGQPQHF

D: TRBD1
length: 13
J: TRBJ1-6
V: TRBV12-3/TRBV12-4
size: -
DNA: TGTGCCAGCAGTGGCGGACAGGGCCCACCCCTCCACTTT
CDR3: CASSGGQGPPLHF

D: -
length: 16
J: TRBJ1-5
V: TRBV15
size: few
DNA: TGTGCCACCAGCAGAGATGCCTCACAGGGTAAGCAGCCCCAGCATTTT
CDR3: CATSRDASQGKQPQHF

D: -
length: 15
J: TRBJ2-1
V: TRBV9
size: -
DNA: TGTGCCAGCAGCCCACAGGGTACTAGGAACAATGAGCAGTTCTTC
CDR3: CASSPQGTRNNEQFF

D: TRBD2
length: 16
J: TRBJ2-5
V: TRBV5-1
size: -
DNA: TGCGCCAGCAGCTTGGGGCCTAGCGGGGTACTGGGGACCCAGTACTTC
CDR3: CASSLGPSGVLGTQYF

D: -
length: 14
J: TRBJ2-3
V: TRBV11-3
size: once
DNA: TGTGCCAGCAGCAATGGGGGCGACACAGATACGCAGTATTTT
CDR3: CASSNGGDTDTQYF

D: TRBD2
length: 17
J: TRBJ2-5
V: TRBV7-2
size: -
DNA: TGTGCCAGCAGCCTCCAAGGAGCGGGGGGAAGTTTGTGGACCCAGTACTTC
CDR3: CASSLQGAGGSLWTQYF

D: -
length: 13
J: TRBJ2-3
V: TRBV5-1
size: -
DNA: TGCGCCAGCAGCTTGGCGTTCACAGATACGCAGTATTTT
CDR3: CASSLAFTDTQYF

D: -
length: 11
J: TRBJ2-7
V: TRBV12-5
size: -
DNA: TGTGCTAGTGGTTTTCGTCGTGAGCAGTACTTC
CDR3: CASGFRREQYF

D: -
length: 12
J: TRBJ2-3
V: TRBV30
size: -
DNA: TGTGCCTGGAGTATTCTCACAGATACGCAGTATTTT
CDR3: CAWSILTDTQYF

D: -
length: 16
J: TRBJ1-1
V: TRBV5-4
size: -
DNA: TGTGCCAGCAGCAGCTCCGGGACACTTATCGTTACACAAGCTTTCTTT
CDR3: CASSSSGTLIVTQAFF

D: -
length: 13
J: TRBJ2-7
V: TRBV12-3/TRBV12-4
size: -
DNA: TGTGCCAGCAGTTCGGGGGACGCCTACGAGCAGTACTTC
CDR3: CASSSGDAYEQYF

D: TRBD2
length: 13
J: TRBJ2-1
V: TRBV6-5
size: -
DNA: TGTGCCAGCGGGAGGGCCGAATTGGGGGAGCAGTTCTTC
CDR3: CASGRAELGEQFF

D: -
length: 15
J: TRBJ2-6
V: TRBV19
size: -
DNA: TGTGCCAGTAGTATGCCCAGGACTGGGGCCAACGTCCTGACTTTC
CDR3: CASSMPRTGANVLTF

D: TRBD1
length: 16
J: TRBJ1-1
V: TRBV10-2
size: -
DNA: TGCGCCAGCATCCCCGGGACAGGGATCGGAGACACTGAAGCTTTCTTT
CDR3: CASIPGTGIGDTEAFF

D: TRBD1
length: 15
J: TRBJ1-6
V: TRBV19
size: -
DNA: TGTGCCAGTAGTTGGGACAGGGGGAGTCGGTCACCCCTCCACTTT
CDR3: CASSWDRGSRSPLHF

D: -
length: 14
J: TRBJ1-3
V: TRBV19
size: -
DNA: TGTGCCAGTGGGGGCGGATGGACCCGAAACACCATATATTTT
CDR3: CASGGGWTRNTIYF

D: -
length: 14
J: TRBJ1-1
V: TRBV6-5
size: -
DNA: TGTGCCAGCACCTTTTCAGGGATGAACACTGAAGCTTTCTTT
CDR3: CASTFSGMNTEAFF

D: TRBD1
length: 15
J: TRBJ2-7
V: TRBV10-2
size: -
DNA: TGCGCCAGCAGTGACGGGACAGGGGATTCCTACGAGCAGTACTTC
CDR3: CASSDGTGDSYEQYF

D: TRBD1
length: 18
J: TRBJ2-5
V: TRBV15
size: -
DNA: TGTGCCACCAGCAGATCCAGGGGGACAGGGGGTCCGGGAGAGACCCAGTACTTC
CDR3: CATSRSRGTGGPGETQYF

D: TRBD1
length: 15
J: TRBJ2-7
V: TRBV10-3
size: -
DNA: TGTGCCATCAGTGAGGAGACAGGGGACTCCTCCGAGCAGTACTTC
CDR3: CAISEETGDSSEQYF

D: -
length: 14
J: TRBJ2-7
V: TRBV7-9
size: few
DNA: TGTGCCAGCAGCCCACGGACAGTCACCAACGAGCAGTACTTC
CDR3: CASSPRTVTNEQYF

D: -
length: 17
J: TRBJ2-2
V: TRBV4-1
size: -
DNA: TGCGCCAGCAGCCACCGGGGACAATCCAGGAACACCGGGGAGCTGTTTTTT
CDR3: CASSHRGQSRNTGELFF

D: -
length: 13
J: TRBJ1-2
V: TRBV5-6
size: -
DNA: TGTGCCAGCGGAAGGACAGCTAACTATGGCTACACCTTC
CDR3: CASGRTANYGYTF

D: -
length: 16
J: TRBJ1-1
V: TRBV5-8
size: -
DNA: TGTGCCAGCAGCCACGATAGCGGGTTTACCAACACTGAAGCTTTCTTT
CDR3: CASSHDSGFTNTEAFF

D: TRBD1
length: 16
J: TRBJ2-2
V: TRBV18
size: -
DNA: TGTGCCAGCTCACCCCCGGGACAGGGGTTCACCGGGGAGCTGTTTTTT
CDR3: CASSPPGQGFTGELFF

D: -
length: 14
J: TRBJ1-2
V: TRBV5-5
size: -
DNA: TGTGCCAGCAGCTTGGGGGGACAAAACTATGGCTACACCTTC
CDR3: CASSLGGQNYGYTF